This T cell receptor beta chain was retrieved from a study of cutaneous CD30+ T cell lymphoproliferative disorder and hepatitis E (dated by TCRdb to about 2018). Per the germline V gene (reference sequence), SEHNR is the CDR1 and FQNEAQ is the CDR2. The CDR3 holds 17 amino acids from the cysteine to the phenylalanine. Left in the record is the CDR3 DNA by itself, 51 bases read in frame from the first base. The trim is 5 bases for V and 3 bases for J, with a gap of 21 bases between the germline ends. Worth noting for this clone: Its antigen is unknown. No qualities accompany the bases; no much larger clone lies one base away.

The method behind the library was the immunoSEQ multiplex PCR assay. TCRdb's version of the immuneACCESS table is confined to in-frame rearrangements and falls short of the full clone set. An unresolved V gene accounts for under half of the shortfall where checked; the remainder is of unknown origin. In all, the sample holds about 7,700 clones, and roughly 70% of those were seen once. The ten largest clonotypes hold about 1.2% of the sample. Here the chain combines TRBV7-9 and TRBJ2-3; TRBD1 might be the D gene, on 5 matching bases. Material for sequencing was blood. This TCR derives from a human donor with a cutaneous T cell lymphoproliferative disorder associated with hepatitis E virus. The DNA sequence is TGTGCCAGCAGCCCCCGCCCGGGCCAGGGAAATACAGATACGCAGTATTTT. This codes for CASSPRPGQGNTDTQYF.